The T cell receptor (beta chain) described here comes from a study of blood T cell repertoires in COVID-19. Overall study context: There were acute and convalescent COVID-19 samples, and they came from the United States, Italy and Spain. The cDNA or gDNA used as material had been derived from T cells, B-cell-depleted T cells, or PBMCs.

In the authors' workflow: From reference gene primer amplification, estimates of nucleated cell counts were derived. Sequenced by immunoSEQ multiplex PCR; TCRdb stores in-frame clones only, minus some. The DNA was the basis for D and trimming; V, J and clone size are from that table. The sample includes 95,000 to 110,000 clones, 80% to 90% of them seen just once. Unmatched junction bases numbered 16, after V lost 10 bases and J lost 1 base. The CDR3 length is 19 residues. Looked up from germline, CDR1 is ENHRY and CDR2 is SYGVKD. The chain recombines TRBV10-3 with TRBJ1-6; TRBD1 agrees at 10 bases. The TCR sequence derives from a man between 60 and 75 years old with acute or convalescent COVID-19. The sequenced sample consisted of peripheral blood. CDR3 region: CATSQGPGQGFSYNSPLHF. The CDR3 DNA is TGTGCCACCTCTCAGGGTCCGGGACAGGGGTTTTCCTATAATTCACCCCTCCACTTT.